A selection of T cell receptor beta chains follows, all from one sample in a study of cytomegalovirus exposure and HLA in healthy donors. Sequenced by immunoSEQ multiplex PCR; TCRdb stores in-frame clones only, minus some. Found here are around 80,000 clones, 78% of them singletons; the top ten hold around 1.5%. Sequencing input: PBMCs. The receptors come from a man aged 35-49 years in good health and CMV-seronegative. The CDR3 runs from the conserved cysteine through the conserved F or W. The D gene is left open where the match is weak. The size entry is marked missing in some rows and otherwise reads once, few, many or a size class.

CDR3 protein: CASSLVLAGDTDTQYF
CDR3 DNA: TGTGCCAGCAGCTTAGTCCTAGCGGGAGACACAGATACGCAGTATTTT
D gene: TRBD2
clone size: .
J gene: TRBJ2-3
V gene: TRBV7-2

CDR3 protein: CASSFYSTDTQYF
CDR3 DNA: TGCGCCAGCAGCTTTTACTCCACAGATACGCAGTATTTT
D gene: .
clone size: .
J gene: TRBJ2-3
V gene: TRBV5-1

CDR3 protein: CASSPGGRLNEQFF
CDR3 DNA: TGTGCCAGCAGCCCCGGCGGGAGACTCAATGAGCAGTTCTTC
D gene: TRBD2
clone size: .
J gene: TRBJ2-1
V gene: TRBV28

CDR3 protein: CASSPRERTSGKDEQYF
CDR3 DNA: TGTGCCAGCAGCCCAAGGGAAAGGACTAGCGGGAAGGATGAGCAGTACTTC
D gene: TRBD2
clone size: few
J gene: TRBJ2-7
V gene: TRBV7-9

CDR3 protein: CASTPGTANTKAFF
CDR3 DNA: TGTGCCAGCACGCCCGGGACAGCGAACACTAAAGCTTTCTTT
D gene: TRBD1
clone size: .
J gene: TRBJ1-1
V gene: TRBV11-2

CDR3 protein: CASSGGLAYNEQFF
CDR3 DNA: TGTGCCAGCAGTGGAGGACTAGCTTACAATGAGCAGTTCTTC
D gene: TRBD2
clone size: .
J gene: TRBJ2-1
V gene: TRBV2

CDR3 protein: CASSLDLFYGYTF
CDR3 DNA: TGCGCCAGCAGCTTGGATCTATTCTATGGCTACACCTTC
D gene: .
clone size: once
J gene: TRBJ1-2
V gene: TRBV5-1

CDR3 protein: CASSSYTDTQYF
CDR3 DNA: TGTGCCAGCAGCTCGTACACAGATACGCAGTATTTT
D gene: .
clone size: few
J gene: TRBJ2-3
V gene: TRBV7-2

CDR3 protein: CASSLKGQGAEQYF
CDR3 DNA: TGTGCCAGCAGCTTAAAGGGACAGGGGGCCGAGCAGTACTTC
D gene: TRBD1
clone size: .
J gene: TRBJ2-7
V gene: TRBV7-9

CDR3 protein: CSVGGGGTGFYNEQFF
CDR3 DNA: TGCAGCGTTGGAGGAGGGGGGACAGGGTTTTACAATGAGCAGTTCTTC
D gene: TRBD1
clone size: .
J gene: TRBJ2-1
V gene: TRBV29-1

CDR3 protein: CASSPRGGYTDTQYF
CDR3 DNA: TGTGCCAGCAGCCCACGGGGGGGTTACACAGATACGCAGTATTTT
D gene: TRBD2
clone size: .
J gene: TRBJ2-3
V gene: TRBV11-3

CDR3 protein: CASSYTGLAAQETQYF
CDR3 DNA: TGCGCCAGCAGCTATACAGGACTAGCGGCCCAAGAGACCCAGTACTTC
D gene: TRBD2
clone size: .
J gene: TRBJ2-5
V gene: TRBV5-1

CDR3 protein: CASSPPSGTGELFF
CDR3 DNA: TGTGCCAGCTCACCACCGTCGGGGACCGGGGAGCTGTTTTTT
D gene: .
clone size: .
J gene: TRBJ2-2
V gene: TRBV18

CDR3 protein: CSVIARAHTDTQYF
CDR3 DNA: TGCAGCGTAATCGCCAGGGCTCACACAGATACGCAGTATTTT
D gene: .
clone size: few
J gene: TRBJ2-3
V gene: TRBV29-1

CDR3 protein: CASSMDYNEKLFF
CDR3 DNA: TGTGCCAGCAGTATGGACTATAATGAAAAACTGTTTTTT
D gene: .
clone size: .
J gene: TRBJ1-4
V gene: TRBV2

CDR3 protein: CASSDQTGEKLFF
CDR3 DNA: TGTGCCAGCAGTGACCAGACGGGAGAAAAACTGTTTTTT
D gene: .
clone size: few
J gene: TRBJ1-4
V gene: TRBV6-4

CDR3 protein: CASSLVGTGNQWGDEQFF
CDR3 DNA: TGCGCCAGCAGCTTGGTAGGGACAGGCAACCAATGGGGGGATGAGCAGTTCTTC
D gene: TRBD1
clone size: .
J gene: TRBJ2-1
V gene: TRBV5-1

CDR3 protein: CASGGRELGTQYF
CDR3 DNA: TGCGCCAGCGGGGGGCGGGAGCTGGGGACCCAGTACTTC
D gene: .
clone size: .
J gene: TRBJ2-5
V gene: TRBV4-1

CDR3 protein: CASSPKKRLQETQYF
CDR3 DNA: TGTGCCAGCAGCCCAAAAAAGCGTCTCCAAGAGACCCAGTACTTC
D gene: .
clone size: .
J gene: TRBJ2-5
V gene: TRBV7-9

CDR3 protein: CASSQDRGLPQETQYF
CDR3 DNA: TGTGCCAGCAGCCAAGATAGGGGACTACCGCAAGAGACCCAGTACTTC
D gene: TRBD2
clone size: .
J gene: TRBJ2-5
V gene: TRBV4-2

CDR3 protein: CASSSARVKLDEQYF
CDR3 DNA: TGTGCCAGCAGCTCCGCTAGAGTTAAGCTCGACGAGCAGTACTTC
D gene: .
clone size: few
J gene: TRBJ2-7
V gene: TRBV5-4

CDR3 protein: CASSPDPIAYNEQFF
CDR3 DNA: TGTGCCAGCAGCCCAGATCCGATCGCCTACAATGAGCAGTTCTTC
D gene: .
clone size: .
J gene: TRBJ2-1
V gene: TRBV6-4